The 22 T cell receptor beta chains below come from one sample, sequenced in a study of read filtering for tumor transcriptome and immune sequencing. Molecular barcoded adaptors covering alpha/delta and beta/gamma chains were used on roughly 370 ng RNA. TCRdb called the reads again in MiXCR, with one record for every CDR3 protein. Here the sample spans approximately 65,000 distinct CDR3 sequences, 11% to 15% being singletons. The sample was a population of CD138-negative cells sorted from bone marrow. The source is a donor at least 40 years old with multiple myeloma.

Concerning this clonotype: The CDR3 ends on some other residue instead of the conserved phenylalanine or tryptophan, so this is likely a read error. The V and J genes are TRBV20-1 and TRBJ1-5; tentatively, D is TRBD1 (6 bases). This CDR3 has 11 residues. Looked up from germline, CDR1 is DFQATT and CDR2 is SNEGSKA (reference sequence). The CDR3 sequence is CSAKGVQPQHS. The CDR3 DNA reads TGCAGCGCTAAGGGGGTTCAGCCCCAGCATTCT.

On this clonotype itself: This clone may be a read error of a much larger clone one base away. No conserved phenylalanine or tryptophan is present at the end of the CDR3, so a read error is the likely explanation. This chain uses TRBV7-9 with TRBJ2-5; TRBD1 matches at 8 bases. Germline lookup yields CDR1 SEHNR and CDR2 FQNEAQ (reference sequence). This CDR3 has 15 residues. Trimming took 4 bases from V and 5 from J; bases not matched to a gene: 9. For the CDR3, the DNA is TGTGCCAGCAGCTCTATCACAGGGGGTATGGAGACCCAGTACCTC. Protein product: CASSSITGGMETQYL.

This clonotype was detected many times. This rearrangement joins TRBV27 to TRBJ2-1; no clear D. This CDR3 spans 13 amino acids. Germline CDR1 is MNHEY and CDR2 is SMNVEV (reference sequence). Trimming pared 7 bases from V and 2 bases from J, leaving 9 bases between. CDR3 loop: CASTGLTYNEQFF. DNA for the CDR3: TGTGCCAGCACCGGCTTAACCTACAATGAGCAGTTCTTC.

This clonotype was counted ten times or more. V and J are TRBV5-1 and TRBJ2-1; D is possibly TRBD2 (7 bases). CDR1 and CDR2 (germline): SGHRS, YFSETQ. The ends were cut back, 4 bases at V and 6 bases at J, with 14 bases in the middle. The CDR3 covers 14 residues. CDR3: CASSGGAGSNEQFF. The CDR3 DNA reads TGCGCCAGCAGCGGGGGGGCAGGGAGCAATGAGCAGTTCTTC.

This clonotype was found many times. The V and J genes are TRBV28 and TRBJ2-7; 8 nucleotides agree with TRBD1. Germline values: CDR1 MDHEN, CDR2 SYDVKM. With 6 bases clipped from V and 3 bases from J, the junction kept 7 bases outside the gene matches. There are 14 residues in the CDR3. CDR3 loop: CASSPSGQDYEQYF. The CDR3 DNA sequence: TGTGCCAGCAGCCCATCGGGACAGGACTACGAGCAGTACTTC.

This clonotype came up a few times. This may come from a read error, since a much larger clone is one base off. The chain couples TRBV13 to TRBJ1-1, with D perhaps TRBD1 (6 bases). The germline CDR1 and CDR2 sequences are PRHDT and FYEKMQ (reference sequence). The length of the CDR3 is 12 residues. For the CDR3, the DNA is TGTGCCAGCGTAGGGGGGGACACTGAAGCTCTCTTT. This translates into CASVGGDTEALF. The full variable domain, its missing parts supplied by reference TRBV13 and TRBJ1-1, is AAGVIQSPRHLIKEKRETATLKCYPIPRHDTVYWYQQGPGQDPQFLISFYEKMQSDKGSIPDRFSAQQFSDYHSELNMSSLELGDSALYFCASVGGDTEALFGQGTRLTVV.

This chain links TRBV29-1 with TRBJ2-5, with D unresolved. The CDR3 totals 12 residues. Germline values: CDR1 SQVTM, CDR2 ANQGSEA. With 1 base removed from V and 1 base from J, the gap between germline ends came to 4 bases. CDR3 sequence reads: CSVEASQETQYF. The CDR3, as DNA: TGCAGCGTTGAAGCTTCCCAAGAGACCCAGTACTTC.

Many counts were recorded for this clonotype. The rearrangement uses TRBV4-1 and TRBJ2-1; D not resolved. The CDR3 runs to 15 residues. CDR1 and CDR2 (germline): MGHRA, YSYEKL. Trimming pared 1 base from V and 0 bases from J, leaving 7 bases between. CDR3 DNA sequence: TGCGCCAGCAGCCAAGGGGCGGACTCCTACAATGAGCAGTTCTTC. It specifies CASSQGADSYNEQFF.

There are many counts of this clonotype. The chain has TRBV7-9 and TRBJ2-7; 9 bases agree with TRBD2. The CDR3 sequence is 16 residues long. The ends lost 5 bases at V and 1 base at J; junction bases unmatched: 9. Germline lookup yields CDR1 SEHNR and CDR2 FQNEAQ (reference sequence). CDR3 region: CASSPAGGLGSYEQYF. The CDR3 nucleotides read TGTGCCAGCAGCCCCGCGGGGGGGTTAGGATCCTACGAGCAGTACTTC. The entire variable domain, with the rest obtained from reference TRBV7-9 and TRBJ2-7, is as follows: DTGVSQNPRHKITKRGQNVTFRCDPISEHNRLYWYRQTLGQGPEFLTYFQNEAQLEKSRLLSDRFSAERPKGSFSTLEIQRTEQGDSAMYLCASSPAGGLGSYEQYFGPGTRLTVT.

This clonotype came up many times. The chain employs TRBV6-5 and TRBJ2-3; 7 bases line up with TRBD1. Germline CDR1 is MNHEY and CDR2 is SVGAGI. This CDR3 is built from 14 residues. V dropped 6 bases and J dropped 6; count of bases not matched to a gene: 9. The CDR3 is CASSLLGQRDTQYF. The CDR3 region has the DNA TGTGCCAGCAGCCTGCTGGGACAGCGGGATACGCAGTATTTT.

This clonotype was seen only a few times. The chain carries TRBV19 and TRBJ2-7, with D maybe TRBD2 (5 bases). CDR3 length: 12 residues. The V end lost 8 bases, the J end lost 3 bases, and 11 bases lay between the germline ends. Looked up from germline, CDR1 is LNHDA and CDR2 is SQIVND (reference sequence). The CDR3: CASATGNYEQYF. Written as DNA, the CDR3 is TGTGCCAGTGCGACGGGGAACTACGAGCAGTACTTC. Supplemented by reference TRBV19 and TRBJ2-7, the full variable domain reads DGGITQSPKYLFRKEGQNVTLSCEQNLNHDAMYWYRQDPGQGLRLIYYSQIVNDFQKGDIAEGYSVSREKKESFPLTVTSAQKNPTAFYLCASATGNYEQYFGPGTRLTVT.

This clonotype was observed a handful of times. The chain combines TRBV6-2 or TRBV6-3 with TRBJ2-5; 8 bases are a match to TRBD2. The CDR3 is 15 residues long. Trimming at V came to 4 bases and at J to 2 bases, leaving 6 bases not matched to a gene. Germline lookup yields CDR1 MNHEY and CDR2 SVGEGT. CDR3 in DNA: TGTGCCAGCAGTTCATCGGGACTAGTTCAAGAGACCCAGTACTTC. Translated, it gives CASSSSGLVQETQYF.

This clonotype was seen a handful of times. The V call is TRBV29-1, the J call TRBJ2-3; 7 nucleotides line up with TRBD2. Germline CDR1 SQVTM, CDR2 ANQGSEA. The V segment lost 6 bases and the J segment 2 bases; nucleotides outside the gene matches: 14. The CDR3 is 16 amino acids. The CDR3 DNA reads as TGCAGCGTCTCAGCGGGGAGAAACTTCTACACAGATACGCAGTATTTT. This translates into CSVSAGRNFYTDTQYF.

This clonotype came up once. The genes are TRBV5-5 and TRBJ2-1; the D gene is possibly TRBD2 (7 bases). Trimming stripped 4 bases from V and 7 bases from J, with 15 bases between. CDR1 and CDR2 from the germline V gene are SGHKS and YYEKEE (reference sequence). CDR3 size: 14 residues. CDR3 bases: TGTGCCAGCAGCGGAGGGAGGGGGGCGAATGAGCAGTTCTTC. Its translation: CASSGGRGANEQFF.

This clonotype was seen a few times. The chain combines TRBV5-1 with TRBJ2-1, with 7 bases lining up with TRBD2. Looked up from germline, CDR1 is SGHRS and CDR2 is YFSETQ. After removal of 0 bases from V and 0 bases from J, the junction contained 18 bases not matched to a gene. CDR3 length: 21 amino acids. CDR3 in DNA: TGCGCCAGCAGCTTGGTGATGGGCGGGAGTCCCAGAGGCGACTCCTACAATGAGCAGTTCTTC. Residues: CASSLVMGGSPRGDSYNEQFF. Based on the CDR3 plus reference TRBV5-1 and TRBJ2-1, the full variable domain is KAGVTQTPRYLIKTRGQQVTLSCSPISGHRSVSWYQQTPGQGLQFLFEYFSETQRNKGNFPGRFSGRQFSNSRSEMNVSTLELGDSALYLCASSLVMGGSPRGDSYNEQFFGPGTRLTVL.

The genes are TRBV29-1 and TRBJ2-2, with D unclear. This CDR3 is built from 13 residues. V lost 3 bases and J 0 bases, leaving 5 bases between the germline ends. Germline values: CDR1 SQVTM, CDR2 ANQGSEA. This CDR3 reads CSVEAANTGELFF. In nucleotides, the CDR3 is TGCAGCGTTGAGGCGGCGAACACCGGGGAGCTGTTTTTT.

The V and J genes are TRBV4-2 and TRBJ1-5; a weak D match, TRBD1 (6 bases). Per the germline V gene, CDR1 is LGHNA and CDR2 is YNFKEQ. V was cut by 0 bases and J by 4 bases, with 10 bases left in between. The CDR3 totals 15 residues. CDR3: CASSQEGRGNQPQHF. DNA of the CDR3: TGTGCCAGCAGCCAAGAAGGGAGGGGGAATCAGCCCCAGCATTTT.

This clonotype was seen at least ten times. The V gene is TRBV18, the J gene TRBJ1-1; 8 nucleotides agree with TRBD1. Germline trimming cut 3 bases from V and 3 bases from J; bases unmatched to any gene: 9. Looked up from germline, CDR1 is KGHSH and CDR2 is LQKENI. The CDR3 is 16 amino acids. The chain's CDR3 is CASSPRQGMEDTEAFF. The CDR3 nucleotides read TGTGCCAGCTCACCCCGACAGGGGATGGAGGACACTGAAGCTTTCTTT.

This clonotype appeared many times. The gene calls are TRBV18 and TRBJ2-1, with 7 bases identical to TRBD2. The length of the CDR3 is 16 residues. Unmatched junction bases numbered 10, after V lost 1 base and J lost 7 bases. Looked up from germline, CDR1 is KGHSH and CDR2 is LQKENI. The CDR3 DNA follows: TGTGCCAGCTCACCACAGAGAAGCGGGACTGGGAATGAGCAGTTCTTC. Its translation: CASSPQRSGTGNEQFF.

This clonotype was seen ten or more times. This chain joins TRBV20-1 and TRBJ1-1, with unresolved D. This CDR3 is built from 13 residues. The V gene's germline CDR1 is DFQATT and CDR2 SNEGSKA (reference sequence). Trimming shortened V by 1 base and J by 10 bases, and 16 bases separated the two germline ends. CDR3 residues: CSARGDKRSGAFF. Written as DNA, the CDR3 is TGCAGTGCTAGAGGTGACAAGAGGAGCGGAGCTTTCTTT.

This clonotype was observed at least ten times. V and J are TRBV6-2 or TRBV6-3 and TRBJ2-7, with 9 bases that match TRBD2. Germline V CDR1 and CDR2: MNHEY, SVGEGT. V lost 11 bases, J lost 2 bases, and 7 bases stayed unmatched. The length of the CDR3 is 13 residues. In nucleotides, the CDR3 is TGTGCCCCCTGGAGCGGGAGGCCCTACGAGCAGTACTTC. Protein sequence: CAPWSGRPYEQYF.

To note about this clonotype: This may arise from a read error, as a much more abundant clone is one base away. This chain joins TRBV7-9 and TRBJ2-7, with a possible D match to TRBD2 (5 bases). CDR1 SEHNR and CDR2 FQNEAQ come from the germline V gene (reference sequence). The CDR3 totals 15 residues. DNA for the CDR3: TGTGCCAGCATCTTAAGCGGCATCTTCTCCTACGAGCAGTACTTC. This sequence encodes CASILSGIFSYEQYF.